This entry features one T cell receptor (beta chain) sequence. The data belong to a study of shared clonotypes between healthy human individuals. Assay: immunoSEQ multiplex PCR; the TCRdb copy retains only in-frame clones and omits some. The top ten clones hold 30% to 35% of a sample with some 690,000 clones, 90% of them seen once. The germline V gene has CDR1 MNHEY and CDR2 SVGAGI. V shed 0 bases and J shed 5 bases, with 7 bases lying between them. This CDR3 comprises 14 residues. The V gene is TRBV6-5, the J gene TRBJ2-2; D is perhaps TRBD1 or TRBD2 (5 bases each). The sequence was obtained from a man between 18 and 35 years old in good health. Some clones in this sample may be carry-over from other donors' samples. The specimen sequenced was memory CD8+ T cells from PBMCs. Subset denoted: CD45RO+ cells pooled with CCR7-negative TemRA cells. The CDR3, as DNA: TGTGCCAGCAGTTACTCGGGGGAGACCGGGGAGCTGTTTTTT. This translates into CASSYSGETGELFF.